These 6 T cell receptor beta chains were all obtained from the same sample, sequenced in a study of human T cells and chemical hapten exposure. Time point specified: patch test 2, 6 weeks after DPC sensitization. Treatment indicated: therapeutic diphenylcyclopropenone sensitization with weekly scalp DPC. TCRdb re-called the RACE reads through MiXCR, storing one row per CDR3 protein. There are 73,000 or so distinct CDR3 sequences in the sample; around 8.8% occur only once, and 3% to 4.5% lies in the top ten. The sequences come from whole blood, collected in connection with sensitization to the hapten diphenylcyclopropenone (DPC). The origin of the receptors is a woman between 45 and 60 years old with alopecia areata. Some clones in this sample may be carry-over from other donors' samples.

This clonotype has more than one count but fewer than ten. The gene calls are TRBV4-2 and TRBJ2-3; 7 bases are a match to TRBD2. Looked up from germline, CDR1 is LGHNA and CDR2 is YNFKEQ. Unmatched junction bases numbered 9, after V lost 2 bases and J lost 4 bases. The CDR3 covers 16 residues. The CDR3 protein is CASSQTVAGVADTQYF. The CDR3 DNA follows: TGTGCCAGCAGCCAAACGGTGGCGGGAGTGGCAGATACGCAGTATTTT.

J is TRBJ1-5 and V is TRBV28, with 7 bases aligning to TRBD1. CDR3 length: 16 amino acids. Germline V gene sequence: CDR1 MDHEN, CDR2 SYDVKM. Losses at the gene ends were 4 bases for V and 5 bases for J; bases not matched to a gene: 11. The CDR3 DNA sequence: TGTGCCAGCAGTTCCCATGAGGGGGCCGGGGATCAGCCCCAGCATTTT. This gives the protein CASSSHEGAGDQPQHF.

This clonotype was detected only a few times. This CDR3 reads CASTPIQGAFTDTQYF. In DNA form, the CDR3 reads TGTGCCAGCACGCCCATTCAGGGGGCCTTCACAGATACGCAGTATTTT. The chain combines TRBV7-9 with TRBJ2-3; TRBD1 matches at 8 bases. There are 16 residues in the CDR3. After removal of 7 bases from V and 2 bases from J, the junction contained 11 bases not matched to a gene. CDR1 is SEHNR, CDR2 FQNEAQ, per germline (reference sequence).

The table lists this clonotype with a count of one. This rearrangement joins TRBV7-2 to TRBJ2-1; perhaps TRBD2 as D (6 bases). This CDR3 contains 17 residues. Trimming took 5 bases from V and 5 from J, leaving 22 bases between them. CDR1 is SGHTA and CDR2 is FQGNSA in the germline V gene. The CDR3 loop reads CASSLRESALPNNEQFF. The DNA of the CDR3 is TGTGCCAGCAGCCTACGGGAGTCCGCCCTCCCGAACAATGAGCAGTTCTTC.

This clonotype was seen only once. The chain uses TRBV10-1 and TRBJ2-4; D remains ambiguous. Germline loops: CDR1 WNHNN, CDR2 SYGVQD (reference sequence). The V and J ends lost 3 bases and 0 bases respectively, with 9 bases between them. This CDR3 is built from 15 residues. The CDR3 sequence: CASSDGSLAKNIQYF. Written as DNA, the CDR3 is TGCGCCAGCAGTGACGGCAGTCTAGCCAAAAACATTCAGTACTTC.

This rearrangement joins TRBV20-1 to TRBJ2-1, with TRBD2 matching 12 bases. CDR1 is DFQATT, CDR2 SNEGSKA, per germline (reference sequence). The CDR3 runs 13 residues. V lost 3 bases, J lost 10 bases, and 4 bases stayed unmatched. The CDR3 DNA sequence: TGCAGTGCTAGTATCCTAGCGGGGGGGGAGCAGTTCTTC. Translated, it gives CSASILAGGEQFF.